This TCR beta chain was sequenced during a study of cytomegalovirus exposure and HLA in healthy donors. The CDR3 consists of 12 residues. Trimming stripped 6 bases from V and 3 bases from J, with 12 bases between. Germline CDR1 reads SQVTM; CDR2 reads ANQGSEA. The PCR was carried out with 60 Vbeta primers and 13 Jbeta primers. Sequencing used immunoSEQ multiplex PCR; TCRdb keeps in-frame clones, though not all of them. The table shows 150,000 to 200,000 clones, with approximately 86% occurring only once. General observations from the study: Indistinguishable V segments such as TRBV6-2 and TRBV6-3 were excluded. The study designated roughly 150 TCR beta chains cytomegalovirus-associated.

Remarks on this clone: Its specificity is not known.

The chain employs TRBV29-1 and TRBJ2-7; D may be TRBD1 (5 bases). Sequenced: PBMCs. The TCR sequence derives from a woman younger than 30 in good health and CMV-seronegative. CDR3 loop: CSVEVQGYEQYF. In DNA form, the CDR3 reads TGCAGCGTCGAGGTCCAGGGCTACGAGCAGTACTTC.